Each of the 2 T cell receptor beta chains below was sequenced from the same sample in a study of cytomegalovirus exposure and HLA in healthy donors. PCR primers comprised 60 Vbeta and 13 Jbeta primers. Sequencing used immunoSEQ multiplex PCR; TCRdb keeps in-frame clones, though not all of them. Of some 130,000 clones listed, 80% are singletons. The sample consisted of PBMCs. The receptors originated from a man aged 25-45 years in good health.

The chain carries TRBV7-9 and TRBJ2-5; 12 bases are a match to TRBD2. Germline trimming cut 5 bases from V and 0 bases from J; bases unmatched to any gene: 7. The CDR3 is 17 amino acids. Germline values: CDR1 SEHNR, CDR2 FQNEAQ (reference sequence). The CDR3 nucleotides read TGTGCCAGCAGCCCCGGACTAGCGGGACCGTACCAAGAGACCCAGTACTTC. Its protein is CASSPGLAGPYQETQYF.

The chain has TRBV9 and TRBJ1-4; D unresolved. Germline CDR1 and CDR2: SGDLS and YYNGEE. The CDR3 loop spans 14 amino acids. Trimming cost V 4 bases and J 6 bases, with 13 bases left between them. CDR3 sequence (DNA): TGTGCCAGCAGCCAACGGGGAGAGGATGAAAAACTGTTTTTT. Protein: CASSQRGEDEKLFF.